This T cell receptor (beta chain) originates from a study of regulatory T cells in long-lasting Graves disease. Time point denoted: persistent/refractory GD, antithyroid drugs over 5 years with positive TRAb. RNA isolated from PBMCs was used to make the TCR library. J was trimmed by 3 bases and V by 5 bases; bases with no gene match: 2. This CDR3 is 13 amino acids long. Germline assignment: CDR1 SGHVS and CDR2 FNYEAQ. General study results and limits: With persistent disease, TRBV28, TRBJ1-2 and TRBJ2-5 were the favored segments.

Arm-PCR with iRepertoire HTBI primers amplified the CDR3 regions for these TCR beta libraries. Each CDR3 protein gets one entry after TCRdb re-called the multiplex PCR reads with MiXCR. The sample shows about 340,000 distinct CDR3 sequences, 15% to 20% of them seen only once. This clonotype was seen only a few times. Its specificity is not known. This clonotype was sampled from a female donor with Graves disease. The chain recombines TRBV7-6 with TRBJ2-7; 9 bases line up with TRBD1. Specimen: peripheral blood mononuclear cells (PBMCs), collected when the disease was refractory, from a patient treated with antithyroid drugs. The CDR3 loop reads CASSEDRGYEQYF. In DNA form, the CDR3 reads TGTGCCAGCAGCGAGGACAGGGGCTACGAGCAGTACTTC.